Here is one TCR beta chain with its context. The antigen is unknown. Germline V gene lookup returns CDR1 SGDLS and CDR2 YYNGEE. The length of the CDR3 is 16 residues. With 3 bases clipped from V and 5 bases from J, the junction kept 10 bases outside the gene matches. Sequenced by immunoSEQ multiplex PCR; TCRdb stores in-frame clones only, minus some. The table includes about 98,000 clones, almost 85% detected once. The sample comes from a study of T cell responses to AZD1222 COVID-19 vaccine. The study's findings and limits: Most donors were white British and more were female, and clonal diversity was possibly underestimated. Without day 14 samples, only post-peak T cell repertoires were studied. Increased Spike-specific TCR breadth and depth were observed after two AZD1222 doses.

The source is an adult in good health. The sequencing here drew on peripheral blood, taken on day 0 of AZD1222 vaccination. This rearrangement joins TRBV9 to TRBJ2-5, with 10 bases lining up with TRBD2. CDR3 sequence (DNA): TGTGCCAGCAGCGCCCATCCCACTAGCGGGGCGGAGACCCAGTACTTC. The encoded protein is CASSAHPTSGAETQYF. Complete variable domain (other parts from reference TRBV9 and TRBJ2-5): DSGVTQTPKHLITATGQRVTLRCSPRSGDLSVYWYQQSLDQGLQFLIQYYNGEERAKGNILERFSAQQFPDLHSELNLSSLELGDSALYFCASSAHPTSGAETQYFGPGTRLLVL.